The next 19 T cell receptor beta chains were all read from a single sample in a study of CD8 T cell repertoires and HIV-1 epitope variants. Produced via immunoSEQ multiplex PCR; TCRdb's table is partial and in-frame only. The profile shows about 6,100 clones, about 65% of them singletons. These receptors have no identified antigens. The sequencing input was cultured CD8+ T cells derived from PBMCs. The origin of the receptors is a male donor with HIV.

The genes are TRBV11-2 and TRBJ1-1; possibly TRBD1 for D (5 bases). Trimming removed 5 bases from V and 0 bases from J, with 7 bases in between. CDR1 and CDR2 (germline): SGHAT, FQNNGV. The CDR3 contains 13 residues. CDR3: CASSRGMNTEAFF. The CDR3, as DNA: TGTGCCAGCAGCCGGGGGATGAACACTGAAGCTTTCTTT.

The rearrangement joins TRBV28 to TRBJ1-1, with a tentative D call TRBD1 (6 bases). This CDR3 region has 14 residues. The V end lost 5 bases, the J end lost 4 bases, and 14 bases lay between the germline ends. Germline V lookup: CDR1 MDHEN, CDR2 SYDVKM. CDR3 DNA sequence: TGTGCCAGCAGTCAGGGGTGGGAGGGCACTGAAGCTTTCTTT. Amino acid sequence: CASSQGWEGTEAFF.

The rearrangement uses TRBV28 and TRBJ2-5, with 7 nucleotides matching TRBD1. The DNA matches TRBJ2-7 better at its end, which makes the J call doubtful. Germline CDR1 MDHEN, CDR2 SYDVKM. This CDR3 is built from 16 residues. The CDR3 loop is CASSWSLGQSLYEQYF. The CDR3 DNA reads as TGTGCCAGCAGTTGGTCACTGGGACAGAGCCTCTACGAGCAGTACTTC.

CDR3 sequence: CASSQGKNGYTF. The DNA of the CDR3 is TGTGCCAGCAGCCAGGGGAAGAATGGCTACACCTTC. The chain recombines TRBV5-6 with TRBJ1-2; possible D gene TRBD1, 6 bases. V gave up 4 bases and J gave up 6 bases, with 10 bases separating them. This CDR3 contains 12 residues. Germline V CDR1 and CDR2: SGHDT, YYEEEE.

The chain employs TRBV9 and TRBJ2-7; 9 nucleotides align to TRBD2. J gave up 6 bases and V 4 bases, and 11 bases lay outside the gene matches. This CDR3 comprises 15 residues. Germline CDR1 SGDLS, CDR2 YYNGEE. The CDR3 loop is CASSFSGGRSGEQYF. DNA of the CDR3: TGTGCCAGCAGCTTTAGCGGGGGCCGTTCTGGCGAGCAGTACTTC.

J is TRBJ2-7 and V is TRBV9; D perhaps matches TRBD1 (6 bases). The CDR3 contains 15 residues. Germline CDR1 and CDR2: SGDLS and YYNGEE. V lost 2 bases and J lost 6, with 18 bases in between. DNA for the CDR3: TGTGCCAGCAGCGTTAGGGACACGAGCCAATCCGAGCAGTACTTC. This sequence encodes CASSVRDTSQSEQYF.

This rearrangement joins TRBV4-2 to TRBJ2-4, with 7 bases identical to TRBD1. Trimming at V came to 4 bases and at J to 11 bases, leaving 11 bases not matched to a gene. Germline assignment: CDR1 LGHNA and CDR2 YNFKEQ. This CDR3 has 14 residues. CDR3 region: CASSRGQEGSVQYF. The CDR3 DNA is TGTGCCAGCAGCCGAGGACAGGAAGGTTCGGTTCAGTACTTC.

This chain links TRBV19 with TRBJ2-7; D is undetermined. The CDR3 extends over 13 amino acids. V was cut by 4 bases and J by 4 bases, with 11 bases left in between. CDR1 LNHDA and CDR2 SQIVND come from the germline V gene (reference sequence). This chain's CDR3 is CASSTGLKYEQYF. The CDR3 nucleotides are TGTGCCAGTAGTACGGGTCTTAAGTACGAGCAGTACTTC.

This clone was seen more than once but under ten times. This chain joins TRBV27 and TRBJ2-1; tentatively, D is TRBD2 (6 bases). The CDR3 covers 16 residues. CDR1 and CDR2 from the germline V gene are MNHEY and SMNVEV (reference sequence). The V and J ends lost 7 bases and 0 bases respectively, with 16 bases between them. CDR3 sequence (DNA): TGTGCCAGCATGGGAGGTAGCTGGAGCTCCTACAATGAGCAGTTCTTC. It specifies CASMGGSWSSYNEQFF.

The gene calls are TRBV6-1 and TRBJ2-2; D is possibly TRBD2 (6 bases). The CDR3 runs to 15 residues. The germline gives CDR1 MNHNS, CDR2 SASEGT. Trimming removed 6 bases at V and 2 bases at J, with 13 bases between. The CDR3: CASSSGTLNTGELFF. The CDR3 bases are TGTGCCAGCAGCTCCGGGACTCTTAACACCGGGGAGCTGTTTTTT.

J is TRBJ1-3 and V is TRBV11-2; D call uncertain. The ends were cut back, 1 base at V and 1 base at J, with 2 bases in the middle. CDR3 length: 13 residues. From germline, CDR1 is SGHAT and CDR2 FQNNGV. The CDR3 DNA reads TGTGCCAGCAGCTTAGTGTCTGGAAACACCATATATTTT. Residues: CASSLVSGNTIYF.

The CDR3 DNA is TGTGCCAGCAGCCCTAGTCAGGAGCCGGGGTGGGAGACCCAGTACTTC. Its translation is CASSPSQEPGWETQYF. This chain connects TRBV11-2 to TRBJ2-5; possible D gene TRBD2, 5 bases. Trimming left V 5 bases short and J 5 bases short, with 21 bases between. This CDR3 has 16 residues. CDR1 is SGHAT, CDR2 FQNNGV, per germline.

This chain uses TRBV12-2 with TRBJ1-6; the table's D call of TRBD1 was not tested on the DNA. TRBV12-2 is recorded as a pseudogene. This CDR3 is 15 amino acids long. The DNA for the CDR3 is TGTGCAAGTCGCTTTTTTAACTCCCCAGGGTCACCCCTCCACTTT. It translates to CASRFFNSPGSPLHF.

V gene TRBV28 combines with J gene TRBJ2-7; 7 bases align to TRBD2. The CDR3 sequence is 14 residues long. V shed 3 bases and J 5 bases; nucleotides not matched to a gene: 7. Germline V CDR1 and CDR2: MDHEN, SYDVKM. CDR3 sequence reads: CASSLGGSGNEQYF. The CDR3 DNA reads TGTGCCAGCAGTTTGGGGGGGAGTGGGAACGAGCAGTACTTC.

The chain couples TRBV11-1 to TRBJ2-2; D is perhaps TRBD1 or TRBD2 (6 bases each). Trimming left V 1 base short and J 2 bases short, with 11 bases between. CDR1 SGHAT and CDR2 FQDESV come from the germline V gene (reference sequence). The CDR3 consists of 16 residues. Here the CDR3 reads CASSLEGGFNTGELFF. The DNA of the CDR3 is TGTGCCAGCAGCTTAGAGGGGGGCTTCAACACCGGGGAGCTGTTTTTT.

The genes are TRBV4-3 and TRBJ2-7; 7 nucleotides line up with TRBD1. The CDR3 has 16 residues. Germline-derived CDR1 and CDR2 are LGHNA and YSLEER. J was trimmed by 0 bases and V by 0 bases; bases with no gene match: 5. The chain's CDR3 is CASSQDRDSSSYEQYF. The CDR3 coding sequence is TGCGCCAGCAGCCAAGACCGGGACAGCAGCTCCTACGAGCAGTACTTC.

J is TRBJ2-7 and V is TRBV11-1, with D perhaps TRBD2 (5 bases). CDR1 is SGHAT and CDR2 is FQDESV in the germline V gene (reference sequence). This CDR3 spans 15 amino acids. The germline V and J ends were trimmed by 1 base and 4 bases, with 14 bases remaining between them. CDR3 sequence: CASSLVSAPGYEQYF. The CDR3 coding sequence is TGTGCCAGCAGCTTAGTTAGCGCACCCGGGTACGAGCAGTACTTC.

The chain has TRBV27 and TRBJ2-7; D perhaps matches TRBD1 (6 bases). Trimming left V 5 bases short and J 3 bases short, with 14 bases between. Germline V lookup: CDR1 MNHEY, CDR2 SMNVEV (reference sequence). The CDR3 spans 14 residues. This chain's CDR3 is CASSQGPIGYEQYF. CDR3 DNA sequence: TGTGCCAGCAGTCAGGGGCCAATTGGCTACGAGCAGTACTTC.

This clone was seen a few times. The CDR3 sequence: CASSVDDNYGYTF. The CDR3 DNA reads TGTGCCAGCAGCGTAGATGATAACTATGGCTACACCTTC. The V call is TRBV9, the J call TRBJ1-2; D remains unclear. V lost 0 bases to trimming and J lost 1 base, with 4 bases between them. Germline V gene lookup returns CDR1 SGDLS and CDR2 YYNGEE. The CDR3 extends over 13 amino acids.